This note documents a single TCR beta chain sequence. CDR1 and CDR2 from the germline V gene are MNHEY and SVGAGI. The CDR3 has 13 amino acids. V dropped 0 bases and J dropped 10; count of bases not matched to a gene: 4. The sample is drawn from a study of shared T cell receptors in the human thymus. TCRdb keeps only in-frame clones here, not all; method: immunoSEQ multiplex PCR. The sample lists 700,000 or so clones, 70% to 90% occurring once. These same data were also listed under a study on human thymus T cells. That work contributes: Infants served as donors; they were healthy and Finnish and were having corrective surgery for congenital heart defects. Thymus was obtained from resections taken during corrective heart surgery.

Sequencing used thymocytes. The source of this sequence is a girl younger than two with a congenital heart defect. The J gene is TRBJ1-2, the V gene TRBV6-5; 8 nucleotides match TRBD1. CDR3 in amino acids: CASSYSIQGAYTF. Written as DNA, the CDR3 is TGTGCCAGCAGTTACTCGATCCAGGGGGCCTACACCTTC.